This T cell receptor beta chain was obtained from a study of cytomegalovirus exposure and HLA in healthy donors. Whole-study findings and limits: After further analysis at a later stage, 16,951 TCR beta sequences were associated with HLA alleles at 0.05 false discovery rate. Later genetic work tied a missense DCLRE1C variant to beta-chain V and J trimming. Among TCR sequences, most were rare, though some public TCRs appeared in many donors.

Researchers ran the PCR with 60 Vbeta and 13 Jbeta primers. Sequenced by immunoSEQ multiplex PCR; TCRdb stores in-frame clones only, minus some. The sample contains 90,000 to 120,000 clones, roughly 72% of which appear only once. Details on this clone: Antigen unknown.

Trimming removed 3 bases from V and 6 bases from J; junction bases left unmatched: 11. The CDR3 has 18 amino acids. The germline V gene encodes CDR1 MNHNS and CDR2 SASEGT. The sequenced material came from PBMCs. This TCR was recovered from a woman aged 18-29 years in good health and CMV-seropositive. This rearrangement joins TRBV6-1 to TRBJ1-6; 10 nucleotides line up with TRBD1. CDR3: CASSDRQGAISGNSPLHF. As DNA, the CDR3 is TGTGCCAGCAGTGATAGACAGGGGGCAATCTCGGGTAATTCACCCCTCCACTTT.